The present T cell receptor beta chain was sequenced within a study of OX40 agonist ivuxolimab in advanced cancers. Study as a whole: At doses from 0.01 to 10 mg/kg, patients were given intravenous ivuxolimab every 2 weeks. Three patients, one with hepatocellular carcinoma and two with cutaneous melanoma, achieved partial responses.

CDR1 is LNHDA, CDR2 SQIVND, per germline (reference sequence). The germline V and J ends were trimmed by 4 bases and 3 bases, with 12 bases remaining between them. This CDR3 is built from 14 residues. In regard to this clone: What it binds is not known.

General study results and limits: There were, on average, more expanded clones in CD8+ T cells than in CD4+.

Sampled blood was obtained at baseline, cycle 4 day 1, and cycle 7 day 1. Libraries were prepared by immunoSEQ multiplex PCR; TCRdb keeps only in-frame clonotypes and omits some of them. The repertoire holds around 62,000 clones, with around 81% as singletons. The chain is built from TRBV19 and TRBJ1-1, with D possibly matching TRBD1 (6 bases). This TCR came from an adult with an advanced solid tumor such as melanoma, head and neck, liver or kidney cancer. The material was CD4+ or CD8+ T cells sorted from blood, obtained in a trial of the OX40 agonist ivuxolimab. The CDR3 sequence: CASSRRGADTEAFF. DNA for the CDR3: TGTGCCAGTAGTAGGCGGGGGGCCGACACTGAAGCTTTCTTT.